This record looks at one T cell receptor (beta chain) sequence and its context. Its matching antigen is unknown. The data were obtained in a study of PD-L1 blockade in urothelial cancer. Study-level background: Men with urothelial cancer arising in the bladder made up about 85% of the roughly 30 patients.

Whole-study findings and limits: Clonality of blood TCR below the median before treatment predicted better survival.

The method was immunoSEQ multiplex PCR; TCRdb's version includes in-frame clones alone and lacks a portion of them. The sample shows around 100,000 clones, 70% to 85% of them seen only once. CDR3 length: 14 amino acids. Germline assignment: CDR1 GTSNPN and CDR2 SVGIG (reference sequence). The receptor's source is a man between 45 and 60 years old with urothelial cancer. The sequenced sample was PBMCs, obtained around atezolizumab (anti-PD-L1) treatment. V gene TRBV30 combines with J gene TRBJ2-1, with 10 bases matching TRBD1. The CDR3 loop is CVYRDRGSYNEQFF. Here the CDR3 DNA reads TGTGTCTATCGGGACAGGGGCTCCTACAATGAGCAGTTCTTC.